The clone carrying this T cell receptor (beta chain) was seen only a few times. Antigen specificity is unknown. The data belong to a study of type 1 regulatory T cells. Trimming removed 7 bases from V and 5 bases from J, with 14 bases in between. CDR3 length: 12 amino acids. The germline gives CDR1 SQVTM, CDR2 ANQGSEA. TCRdb reprocessed the reads with MiXCR, giving one entry per CDR3 protein. The data show about 62,000 distinct CDR3 sequences, around 62% seen once. The chain carries TRBV29-1 and TRBJ2-5; D is unclear. The sample consisted of cultured non-Tr1 T cells, either the whole culture or a sorted T cell fraction (not recorded which). This TCR was recovered from a human donor in good health. In nucleotides, the CDR3 is TGCAGCGCTCTGCCTGTCTATGAGACCCAGTACTTC. It encodes CSALPVYETQYF.